This T cell receptor (beta chain) was documented in a study of CD8 T cells in ankylosing spondylitis. The study, taken as a whole, reports: Disease-linked clones had a CD8+ phenotype and relatively low frequency in peripheral blood. Reportedly, matched ankylosing spondylitis synovial fluid was significantly enriched for disease-linked clones. In ankylosing spondylitis blood, a motif of about eight highly homologous TCR beta variants appeared characteristic.

Trimming pared 5 bases from V and 9 bases from J, leaving 18 bases between. The CDR3 runs to 14 residues. Germline V CDR1 and CDR2: PRHDT, FYEKMQ (reference sequence). Library preparation for TCR beta used quantitative 5'-RACE with molecular barcodes. TCRdb itself ran the 5' RACE reads through MiXCR, one entry per CDR3 protein. The sample has around 770,000 distinct CDR3 sequences, over 15% seen once; the top ten hold over 15%. Only a few counts were recorded for this clonotype. Its antigen is not identified. This chain links TRBV13 with TRBJ2-3, with D perhaps being TRBD1 or TRBD2 (5 bases each). The specimen was blood, either unsorted or a sorted T cell fraction (not recorded which). The receptor was isolated from a male donor with ankylosing spondylitis. As DNA, the CDR3 is TGTGCCAGCAGCCACCGGGACCCCGGGGAGACGCAGTATTTT. It is translated as CASSHRDPGETQYF.